This paragraph reports one T cell receptor beta chain. No cognate antigen has been identified for it. Base qualities are not at hand, and no much larger clone is one base apart. This record belongs to a study of shared clonotypes between healthy human individuals (dated by TCRdb to 2020 to 2021). Concerning the study at large: Two women and a few men aged 18 to 49 years were included in the cohort. Per donor, leukapheresis produced somewhere between about 0.9 and 10 billion PBMCs. To estimate repertoire size and how much clonotype sharing occurs between individuals, the study deeply sequenced the blood TCR repertoires of 4 to 6 healthy adults. Libraries were prepared and TCR repertoires were sequenced by different laboratories using diverse techniques, in order to increase sequencing depth and limit assay-specific biases. Study-wide conclusions, independent of this receptor: Pairwise subsampling indicated that sequencing depth was expected to affect the degree of clonotype sharing among donors. Sampling was limited to blood, and TCR repertoires in tissue likely differ from TCR repertoires in blood. Because the study included only a small number of donors, the genetic and exposure-history diversity represented was limited.

Healthy HIV-negative adults with no recently reported acute infections or vaccinations were included as donors. Every donor was a Caucasian adult living in Nashville, Tennessee, USA. In the unsorted samples, some 94 million PBMCs were counted, and genomic DNA was extracted using the QIAamp DNA Blood Mini kit. After blood collection by leukapheresis, PBMCs were isolated using Ficoll-Histopaque density gradient centrifugation and then cryopreserved in the vapor phase of liquid nitrogen. There are 14 amino acids in the CDR3, from cysteine to phenylalanine inclusive. Only the CDR3 DNA stays, 42 bases, in frame from base 1. The germline V gene encodes CDR1 SGHNT and CDR2 YENEEA. Trimming removed 1 base from V and 5 bases from J, leaving 11 bases between the germline ends. Using the deep immunoSEQ assay, TCR CDR3 regions were amplified from genomic DNA by multiplex PCR. Genomic DNA extracted from each cell subset was distributed evenly over all wells of several immunoSEQ 96-well plates, and each plate served as one replicate. For unsorted PBMC, around 310 ng of genomic DNA, equivalent to 25,000 to 35,000 T cell genomes, went into each replicate PCR. Ten immunoSEQ deep assay plates were used to sequence the unsorted PBMC genomic DNA. Purified libraries were quantified with a Qubit 3.0 fluorometer, sized on a Bioanalyzer 2100, and re-quantified with the KAPA Library Quantification kit. Every immunoSEQ 96-well plate was sequenced on a separate single-read 150-cycle Illumina NextSeq 550 flow cell. In the original analysis: Because the immunoSEQ output included only junctional sequences and no quality scores, the filtering could not be the same as the filtering used for full-length reads. To assign V/J genes and CDR3, sequences were annotated using PyIR, a Python wrapper for IgBLAST v1.9, with IMGT germline references. Reads were filtered out if the reads had weak V/J assignments (E-value above 1e-6), no CDR3, stop codons, out-of-frame junctions, or ambiguous translated residues. V3J clonotypes were defined as sequences sharing an identical inferred V gene, J gene, and CDR3 amino acid sequence. To compute the percentage overlap between repertoires, the number of shared unique clonotypes was divided by the size of the smaller repertoire. Repertoire richness was assessed with RTK rarefaction, the Chao1 estimator, and Recon v2.1 estimates of unobserved clonotypes. TCRdb's version of the immuneACCESS table is confined to in-frame rearrangements and falls short of the full clone set. An unresolved V gene accounts for under half of the shortfall where checked; the remainder is of unknown origin. V, J and clone size are taken as reported in that table, and D and trimming were inferred from the DNA itself. The sample table records fewer than 550,000 clones; about three quarters of these occur just once. The ten largest clones take up about 12% of the sample.

Sequencing was carried out using PBMCs. This receptor was identified in a woman aged 40-49 years in good health. Some clones in this sample may be carry-over from other donors' samples. Recombination linked TRBV11-3 to TRBJ2-5, and the D gene may be TRBD1, 6 bases matching. The CDR3 protein is CASSLGSGVETQYF. The nucleotide sequence reads TGTGCCAGCAGCTTAGGATCAGGGGTGGAGACCCAGTACTTC.